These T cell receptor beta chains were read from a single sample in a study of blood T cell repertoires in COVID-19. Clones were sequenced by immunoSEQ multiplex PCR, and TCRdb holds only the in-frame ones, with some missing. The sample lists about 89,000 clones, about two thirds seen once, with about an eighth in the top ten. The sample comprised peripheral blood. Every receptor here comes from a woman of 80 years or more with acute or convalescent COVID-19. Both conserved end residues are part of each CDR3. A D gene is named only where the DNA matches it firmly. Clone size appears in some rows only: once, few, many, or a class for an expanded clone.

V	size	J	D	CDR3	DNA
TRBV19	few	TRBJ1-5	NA	CASSVVDKPQHF	TGTGCCAGTAGTGTCGTGGACAAACCCCAGCATTTT
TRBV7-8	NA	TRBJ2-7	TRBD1	CASSHRWDSSSYEQYF	TGTGCCAGCAGCCATCGGTGGGACAGTAGCTCCTACGAGCAGTACTTC
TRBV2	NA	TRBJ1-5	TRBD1	CASRGTGVGQPQHF	TGTGCCAGCAGGGGGACAGGGGTAGGACAGCCCCAGCATTTT
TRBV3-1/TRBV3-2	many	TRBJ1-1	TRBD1	CASSQWDREGTEAFF	TGTGCCAGCAGCCAATGGGACAGGGAGGGCACTGAAGCTTTCTTT
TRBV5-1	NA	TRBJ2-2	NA	CASSLAGTAGELFF	TGCGCCAGCAGCTTGGCGGGTACGGCCGGGGAGCTGTTTTTT
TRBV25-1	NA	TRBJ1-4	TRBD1	CASSRQGDEKLFF	TGTGCCAGCAGCAGACAGGGGGACGAAAAACTGTTTTTT
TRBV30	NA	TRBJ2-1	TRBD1	CAWNRGPVNEQFF	TGTGCCTGGAACAGGGGGCCGGTCAATGAGCAGTTCTTC
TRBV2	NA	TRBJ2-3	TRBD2	CASSPSGGYTDTQYF	TGTGCCAGCAGCCCTAGCGGGGGGTACACAGATACGCAGTATTTT
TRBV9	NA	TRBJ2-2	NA	CASSVYSNTGELFF	TGTGCCAGCAGCGTTTACTCGAACACCGGGGAGCTGTTTTTT
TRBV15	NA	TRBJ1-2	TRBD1	CATRDRGVYGYTF	TGTGCCACTCGGGACAGGGGCGTTTATGGCTACACCTTC
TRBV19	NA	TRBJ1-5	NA	CASSPSGYQPQHF	TGTGCCAGTAGTCCCTCCGGTTATCAGCCCCAGCATTTT
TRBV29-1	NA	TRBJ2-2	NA	CSAGWGDGELFF	TGCAGCGCCGGCTGGGGGGACGGGGAGCTGTTTTTT
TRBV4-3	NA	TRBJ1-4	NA	CASSQGVYGQLNEKLFF	TGCGCCAGCAGCCAAGGGGTGTACGGACAACTTAATGAAAAACTGTTTTTT
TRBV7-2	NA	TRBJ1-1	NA	CASSPYTRGGTEAFF	TGTGCCAGCAGCCCCTACACCCGAGGGGGCACTGAAGCTTTCTTT
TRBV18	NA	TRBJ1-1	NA	CASSPSRDTEAFF	TGTGCCAGCTCTCCCTCCCGGGACACTGAAGCTTTCTTT
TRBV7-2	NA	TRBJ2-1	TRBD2	CASGPSGGIYNEQFF	TGTGCCAGCGGTCCTAGCGGGGGGATCTACAATGAGCAGTTCTTC
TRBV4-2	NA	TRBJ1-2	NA	CASSQDRAFYGYTF	TGTGCCAGCAGCCAAGACCGAGCCTTCTATGGCTACACCTTC
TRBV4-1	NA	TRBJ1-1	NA	CASSQEGRGAEAFF	TGCGCCAGCAGCCAAGAAGGGCGGGGGGCTGAAGCTTTCTTT
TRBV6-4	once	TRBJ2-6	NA	CASSDSQTGDSGANVLTF	TGTGCCAGCAGTGACTCCCAGACAGGAGACTCTGGGGCCAACGTCCTGACTTTC
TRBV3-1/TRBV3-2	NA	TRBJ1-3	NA	CASGQGFSGNTIYF	TGTGCCAGCGGTCAGGGGTTCTCTGGAAACACCATATATTTT
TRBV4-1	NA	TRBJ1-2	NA	CASSQVVENYGYTF	TGCGCCAGCAGCCAAGTGGTGGAGAACTATGGCTACACCTTC
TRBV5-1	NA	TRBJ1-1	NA	CASSFNGRDTEAFF	TGCGCCAGCAGCTTCAATGGGAGGGACACTGAAGCTTTCTTT
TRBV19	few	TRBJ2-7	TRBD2	CASSGVAGGRSSLEQYF	TGTGCCAGTAGTGGAGTAGCGGGGGGAAGATCGTCTCTCGAGCAGTACTTC
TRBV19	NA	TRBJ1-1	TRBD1	CASSQGVNTEAFF	TGTGCCAGTAGTCAGGGGGTGAACACTGAAGCTTTCTTT
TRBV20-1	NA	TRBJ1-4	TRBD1	CSASRQGSTNEKLFF	TGCAGTGCTAGTCGACAGGGATCAACTAATGAAAAACTGTTTTTT
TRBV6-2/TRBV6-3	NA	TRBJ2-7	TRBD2	CASSYPSGGSEQYF	TGTGCCAGCAGTTACCCTAGCGGGGGGTCGGAGCAGTACTTC
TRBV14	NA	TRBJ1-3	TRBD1	CASSVRTGSGNTIYF	TGTGCCAGCAGCGTACGGACAGGCTCTGGAAACACCATATATTTT
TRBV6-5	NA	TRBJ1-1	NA	CASSYSYSGDTEAFF	TGTGCCAGCAGTTACTCGTATTCAGGTGACACTGAAGCTTTCTTT
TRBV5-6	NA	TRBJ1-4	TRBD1	CASSSADRGKEKLFF	TGTGCCAGCAGCTCGGCCGACAGGGGGAAGGAAAAACTGTTTTTT
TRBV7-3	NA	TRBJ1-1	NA	CASSSTQNTEAFF	TGTGCCAGCAGCTCCACACAGAACACTGAAGCTTTCTTT
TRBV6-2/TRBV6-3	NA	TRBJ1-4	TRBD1	CASSSTGGGEKLFF	TGTGCCAGCAGTTCCACAGGGGGAGGTGAAAAACTGTTTTTT
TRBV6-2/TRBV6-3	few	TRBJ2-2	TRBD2	CASSFPPSHLAGGHLGELFF	TGTGCCAGCAGTTTTCCCCCGTCCCATCTAGCGGGGGGGCACCTAGGGGAGCTGTTTTTT
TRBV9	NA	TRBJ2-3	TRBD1	CASSVSAAGQGGDTQYF	TGTGCCAGCAGCGTATCCGCCGCCGGACAGGGAGGAGATACGCAGTATTTT
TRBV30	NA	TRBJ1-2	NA	CAWTRRGGNYGYTF	TGTGCCTGGACCCGAAGGGGGGGCAACTATGGCTACACCTTC
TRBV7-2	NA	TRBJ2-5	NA	CASSLGGSETQYF	TGTGCCAGCAGCTTAGGTGGCTCGGAGACCCAGTACTTC
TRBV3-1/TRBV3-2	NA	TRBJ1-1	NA	CASSQEDTMVGAFF	TGTGCCAGCAGCCAAGAGGACACCATGGTGGGAGCTTTCTTT
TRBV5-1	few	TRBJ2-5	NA	CASSSRSGLLQETQYF	TGCGCCAGCAGCTCGCGGTCCGGGTTACTCCAAGAGACCCAGTACTTC
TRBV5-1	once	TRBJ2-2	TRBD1	CASSLGQGNTGELFF	TGCGCCAGCAGCTTGGGACAGGGGAACACCGGGGAGCTGTTTTTT
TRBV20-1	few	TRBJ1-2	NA	CSASSRGGYIYGYTF	TGCAGTGCTAGTTCGAGGGGAGGTTATATATATGGCTACACCTTC
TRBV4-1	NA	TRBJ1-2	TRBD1	CASRRTGTVYGYTF	TGCGCCAGCAGGCGCACCGGGACAGTCTATGGCTACACCTTC
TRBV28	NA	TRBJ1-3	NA	CASSLSTDGNTIYF	TGTGCCAGCAGTTTATCAACAGATGGAAACACCATATATTTT
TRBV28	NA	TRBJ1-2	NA	CASRHRYTNYGYTF	TGTGCCAGCAGGCACAGATACACTAACTATGGCTACACCTTC
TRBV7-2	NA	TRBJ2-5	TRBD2	CASSSTSGETQYF	TGTGCCAGCAGCTCGACTAGCGGAGAGACCCAGTACTTC
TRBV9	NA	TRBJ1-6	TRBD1	CASSVRGLEDNSPLHF	TGTGCCAGCAGCGTCAGGGGGCTAGAAGATAATTCACCCCTCCACTTT
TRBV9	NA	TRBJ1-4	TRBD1	CASSDYGTGDEKLFF	TGTGCCAGCAGCGACTACGGGACAGGGGATGAAAAACTGTTTTTT
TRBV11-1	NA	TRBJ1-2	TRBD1	CASSFRQGEYGYTF	TGTGCCAGCAGCTTTCGACAGGGGGAATATGGCTACACCTTC
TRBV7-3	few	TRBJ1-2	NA	CASSLTGRVGYTF	TGTGCCAGCAGCTTAACGGGCAGGGTTGGCTACACCTTC
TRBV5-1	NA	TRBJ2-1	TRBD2	CASSLVGDYYNEQFF	TGCGCCAGCAGCTTGGTTGGGGACTATTACAATGAGCAGTTCTTC
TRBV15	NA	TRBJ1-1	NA	CATSAGIEVNTEAFF	TGTGCCACCAGCGCAGGGATAGAGGTGAACACTGAAGCTTTCTTT
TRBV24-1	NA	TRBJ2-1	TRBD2	CATSVFRGGTNEQFF	TGTGCCACCAGTGTATTTCGGGGGGGGACAAATGAGCAGTTCTTC
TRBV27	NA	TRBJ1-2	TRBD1	CASSRVQGAFYGYTF	TGTGCCAGCTCACGAGTCCAGGGGGCCTTCTATGGCTACACCTTC
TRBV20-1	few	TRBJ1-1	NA	CSARENTEAFF	TGCAGTGCACGGGAGAACACTGAAGCTTTCTTT
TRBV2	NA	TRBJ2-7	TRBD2	CASSSTSGGPGGYEQYF	TGTGCCAGCAGTTCGACTAGCGGGGGTCCCGGTGGATACGAGCAGTACTTC
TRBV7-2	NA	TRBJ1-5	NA	CASSSGRNSQPQHF	TGTGCCAGCAGCTCAGGTCGTAATAGTCAGCCCCAGCATTTT